This TCR beta chain was sequenced for a study of early T cells in non-severe SARS-CoV-2 infection. Germline-derived CDR1 and CDR2 are MDHEN and SYDVKM. The ends lost 6 bases at V and 3 bases at J; junction bases unmatched: 7. This CDR3 contains 15 residues. In the library, individual cDNA molecules carried attached unique molecular identifiers. TCRdb re-called the 5' RACE reads with MiXCR, one entry per CDR3 protein. The sample records about 69,000 distinct CDR3 sequences, more than 3.5% being singletons. The chain couples TRBV28 to TRBJ2-1, with 8 bases aligning to TRBD1. This receptor was identified in an adult who was a healthcare worker with PCR-confirmed SARS-CoV-2 infection or an uninfected control (not recorded which). The donor label of this sample is uncertain. The sequences come from whole blood, collected at baseline. CDR3: CASSPGQGDYNEQFF. CDR3 nucleotide sequence: TGTGCCAGCAGCCCCGGACAGGGAGACTACAATGAGCAGTTCTTC.